This TCR beta chain stems from a study of CD8 T cells in ankylosing spondylitis. Study-level points and caveats: Reports of some motif variants in reactive arthritis synovial fluid and blood predate this one. Ankylosing spondylitis blood seemed to carry a telltale TCR beta motif made of fewer than ten highly homologous variants.

V was cut by 0 bases and J by 2 bases, with 10 bases left in between. CDR1 and CDR2 from the germline V gene are SGDLS and YYNGEE. This CDR3 is 15 amino acids long. In this sample, this clonotype turned up many times. Its cognate antigen is unknown. Libraries for TCR beta were made by quantitative 5'-RACE with molecular barcodes. TCRdb reprocessed the 5' RACE reads with MiXCR, giving one entry per CDR3 protein. The data show about 25,000 distinct CDR3 sequences, 2.5% seen once. The sequence came from a female donor with ankylosing spondylitis or in good health (not recorded which). This chain links TRBV9 with TRBJ2-3, with TRBD2 as a possible D gene (6 bases). The sample comprised blood, either unsorted or a sorted T cell fraction (not recorded which). The CDR3 sequence is CASSVAGLTTDTQYF. For the CDR3, the DNA is TGTGCCAGCAGCGTAGCGGGACTGACCACAGATACGCAGTATTTT.